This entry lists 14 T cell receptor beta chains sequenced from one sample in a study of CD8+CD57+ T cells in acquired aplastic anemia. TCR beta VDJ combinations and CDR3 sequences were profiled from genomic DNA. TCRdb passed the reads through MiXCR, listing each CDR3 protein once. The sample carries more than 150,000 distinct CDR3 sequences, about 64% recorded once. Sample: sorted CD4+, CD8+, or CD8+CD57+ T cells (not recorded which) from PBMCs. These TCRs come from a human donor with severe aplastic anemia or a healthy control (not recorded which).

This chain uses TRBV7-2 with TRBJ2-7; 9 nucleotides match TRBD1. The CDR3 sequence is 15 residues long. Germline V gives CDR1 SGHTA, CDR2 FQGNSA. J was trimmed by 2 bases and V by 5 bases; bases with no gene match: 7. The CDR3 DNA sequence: TGTGCCAGCAGCCCTGGAACAGGGGGCCCCTACGAGCAGTACTTC. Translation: CASSPGTGGPYEQYF.

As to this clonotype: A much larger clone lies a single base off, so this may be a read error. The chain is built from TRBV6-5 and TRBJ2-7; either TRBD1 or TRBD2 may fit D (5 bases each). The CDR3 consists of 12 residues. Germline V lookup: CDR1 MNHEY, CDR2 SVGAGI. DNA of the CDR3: TGTGCCAGCAGAAGTATTTGGGACGAGCAGCACTTC. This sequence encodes CASRSIWDEQHF.

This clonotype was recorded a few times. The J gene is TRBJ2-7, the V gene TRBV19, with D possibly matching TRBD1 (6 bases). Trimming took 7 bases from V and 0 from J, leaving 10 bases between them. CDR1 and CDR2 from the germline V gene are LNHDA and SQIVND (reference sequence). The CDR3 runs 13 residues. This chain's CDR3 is CASKQGSSYEQYF. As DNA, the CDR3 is TGTGCCAGTAAGCAGGGGAGCTCCTACGAGCAGTACTTC.

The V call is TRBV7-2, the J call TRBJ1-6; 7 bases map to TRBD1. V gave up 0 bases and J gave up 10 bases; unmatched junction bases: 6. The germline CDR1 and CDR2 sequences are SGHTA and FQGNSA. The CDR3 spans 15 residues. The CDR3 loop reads CASSLAVDRVSPLHF. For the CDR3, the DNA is TGTGCCAGCAGCTTAGCGGTCGACAGGGTATCACCCCTCCACTTT.

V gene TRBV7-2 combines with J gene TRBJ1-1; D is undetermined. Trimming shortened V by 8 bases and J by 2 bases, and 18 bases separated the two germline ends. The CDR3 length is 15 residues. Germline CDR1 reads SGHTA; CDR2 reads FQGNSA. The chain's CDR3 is CASLQWGWRNTEAFF. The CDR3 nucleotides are TGTGCCAGCCTTCAATGGGGTTGGCGAAACACTGAAGCTTTCTTT. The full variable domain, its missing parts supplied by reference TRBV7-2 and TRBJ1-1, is GAGVSQSPSNKVTEKGKDVELRCDPISGHTALYWYRQSLGQGLEFLIYFQGNSAPDKSGLPSDRFSAERTGGSVSTLTIQRTQQEDSAVYLCASLQWGWRNTEAFFGQGTRLTVV.

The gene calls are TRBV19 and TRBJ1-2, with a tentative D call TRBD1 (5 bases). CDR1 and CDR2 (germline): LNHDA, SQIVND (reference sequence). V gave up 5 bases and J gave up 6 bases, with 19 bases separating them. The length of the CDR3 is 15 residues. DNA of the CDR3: TGTGCCAGTAGTCGACAGTCACTCGGGATGAATGGCTACACCTTC. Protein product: CASSRQSLGMNGYTF.

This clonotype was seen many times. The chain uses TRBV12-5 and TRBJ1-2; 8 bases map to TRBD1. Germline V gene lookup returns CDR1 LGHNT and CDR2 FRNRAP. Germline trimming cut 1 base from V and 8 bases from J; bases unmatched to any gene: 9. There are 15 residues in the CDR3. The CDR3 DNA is TGTGCTAGTGGTTTGGACTGGGGGACAGGCGACGGCTACACCTTC. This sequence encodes CASGLDWGTGDGYTF. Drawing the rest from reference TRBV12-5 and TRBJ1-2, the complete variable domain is DARVTQTPRHKVTEMGQEVTMRCQPILGHNTVFWYRQTMMQGLELLAYFRNRAPLDDSGMPKDRFSAEMPDATLATLKIQPSEPRDSAVYFCASGLDWGTGDGYTFGSGTRLTVV.

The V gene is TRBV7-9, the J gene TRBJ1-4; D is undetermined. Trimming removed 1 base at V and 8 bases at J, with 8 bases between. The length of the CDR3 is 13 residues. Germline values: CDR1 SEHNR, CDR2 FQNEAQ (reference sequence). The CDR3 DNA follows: TGTGCCAGCAGCTTAGGAGTCGCGGAAAAACTGTTTTTT. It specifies CASSLGVAEKLFF.

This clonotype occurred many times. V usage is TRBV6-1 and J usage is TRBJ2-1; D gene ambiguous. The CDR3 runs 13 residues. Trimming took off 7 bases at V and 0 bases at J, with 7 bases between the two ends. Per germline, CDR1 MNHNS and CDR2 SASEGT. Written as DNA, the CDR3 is TGTGCCAGCACGTGGGGCTCCTACAATGAGCAGTTCTTC. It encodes CASTWGSYNEQFF.

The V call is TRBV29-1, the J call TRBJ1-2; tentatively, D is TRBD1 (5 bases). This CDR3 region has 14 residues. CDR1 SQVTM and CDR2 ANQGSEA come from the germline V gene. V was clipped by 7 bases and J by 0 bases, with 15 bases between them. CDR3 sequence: CSGGEDITNYGYTF. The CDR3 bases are TGCAGCGGCGGCGAGGACATAACTAACTATGGCTACACCTTC.

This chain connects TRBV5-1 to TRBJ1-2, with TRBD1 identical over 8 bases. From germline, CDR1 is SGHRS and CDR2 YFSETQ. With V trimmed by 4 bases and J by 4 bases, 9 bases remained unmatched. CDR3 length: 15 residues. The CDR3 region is CASSPVQGAPYGYTF. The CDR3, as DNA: TGCGCCAGCAGCCCTGTTCAGGGGGCGCCCTATGGCTACACCTTC.

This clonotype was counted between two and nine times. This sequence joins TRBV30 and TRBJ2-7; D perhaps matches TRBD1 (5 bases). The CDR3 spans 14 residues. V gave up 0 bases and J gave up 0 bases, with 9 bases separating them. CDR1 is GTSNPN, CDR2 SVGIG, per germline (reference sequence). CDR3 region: CAWSVTGYSYEQYF. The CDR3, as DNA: TGTGCCTGGAGTGTCACAGGTTACTCCTACGAGCAGTACTTC.

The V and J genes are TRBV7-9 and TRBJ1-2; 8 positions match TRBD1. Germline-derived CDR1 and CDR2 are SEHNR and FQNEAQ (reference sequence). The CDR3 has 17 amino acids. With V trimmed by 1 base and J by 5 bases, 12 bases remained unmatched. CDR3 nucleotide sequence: TGTGCCAGCAGCTTAGACAGGGGGTTCCCCTCCACTTATGGCTACACCTTC. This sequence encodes CASSLDRGFPSTYGYTF.

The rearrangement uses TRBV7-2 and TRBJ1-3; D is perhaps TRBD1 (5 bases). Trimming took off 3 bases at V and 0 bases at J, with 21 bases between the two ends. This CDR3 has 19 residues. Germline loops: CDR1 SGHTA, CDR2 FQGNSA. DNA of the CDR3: TGTGCCAGCAGCTTTAGTTTAGTTGGGGACCTAAGCTCTGGAAACACCATATATTTT. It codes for CASSFSLVGDLSSGNTIYF. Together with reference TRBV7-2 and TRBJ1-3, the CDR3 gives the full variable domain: GAGVSQSPSNKVTEKGKDVELRCDPISGHTALYWYRQSLGQGLEFLIYFQGNSAPDKSGLPSDRFSAERTGGSVSTLTIQRTQQEDSAVYLCASSFSLVGDLSSGNTIYFGEGSWLTVV.